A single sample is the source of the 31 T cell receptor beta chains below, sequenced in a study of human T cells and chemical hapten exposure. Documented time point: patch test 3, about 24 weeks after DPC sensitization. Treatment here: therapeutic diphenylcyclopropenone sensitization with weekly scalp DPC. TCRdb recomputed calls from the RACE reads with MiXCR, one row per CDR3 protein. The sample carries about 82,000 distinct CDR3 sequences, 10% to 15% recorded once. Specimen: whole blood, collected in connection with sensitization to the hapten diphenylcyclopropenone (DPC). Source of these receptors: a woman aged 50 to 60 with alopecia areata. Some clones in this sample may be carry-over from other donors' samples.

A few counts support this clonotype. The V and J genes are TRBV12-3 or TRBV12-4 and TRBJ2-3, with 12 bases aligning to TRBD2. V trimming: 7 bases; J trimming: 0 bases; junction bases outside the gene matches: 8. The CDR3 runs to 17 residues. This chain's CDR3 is CASNPSGRAPSTDTQYF. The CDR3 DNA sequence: TGTGCCAGCAACCCTAGCGGGAGGGCCCCAAGCACAGATACGCAGTATTTT.

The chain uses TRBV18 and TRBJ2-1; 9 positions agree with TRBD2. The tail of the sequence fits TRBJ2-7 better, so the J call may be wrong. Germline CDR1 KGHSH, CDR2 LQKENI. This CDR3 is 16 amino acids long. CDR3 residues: CASSPLAGDLGNEQYF. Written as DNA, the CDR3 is TGTGCCAGCTCACCACTAGCGGGAGATTTGGGGAATGAGCAGTACTTC.

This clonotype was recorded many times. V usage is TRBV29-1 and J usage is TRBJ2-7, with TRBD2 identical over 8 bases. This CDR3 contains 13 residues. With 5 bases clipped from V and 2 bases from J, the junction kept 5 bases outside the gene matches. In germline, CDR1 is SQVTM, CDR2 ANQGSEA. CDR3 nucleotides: TGCAGCGTTTTCGGGGGGGACCCCTACGAGCAGTACTTC. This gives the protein CSVFGGDPYEQYF.

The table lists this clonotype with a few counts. CDR3 in DNA: TGTGCCAGCTCAACGACAGGGGGCGGTAACACTGAAGCTTTCTTT. Translated, it gives CASSTTGGGNTEAFF. The chain has TRBV18 and TRBJ1-1; 10 positions match TRBD1. The germline V gene has CDR1 KGHSH and CDR2 LQKENI. V shed 5 bases, J shed 2 bases, and the junction held 5 bases outside the gene matches. This CDR3 has 15 amino acids.

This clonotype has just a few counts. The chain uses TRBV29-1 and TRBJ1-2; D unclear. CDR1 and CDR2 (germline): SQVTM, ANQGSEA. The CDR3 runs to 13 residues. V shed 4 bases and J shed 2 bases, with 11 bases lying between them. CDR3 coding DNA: TGCAGCGTTGGTACAAGTCTAAACTATGGCTACACCTTC. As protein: CSVGTSLNYGYTF.

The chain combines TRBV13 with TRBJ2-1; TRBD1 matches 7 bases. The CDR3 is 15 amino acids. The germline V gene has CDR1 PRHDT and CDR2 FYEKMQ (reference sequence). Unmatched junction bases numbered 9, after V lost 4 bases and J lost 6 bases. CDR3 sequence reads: CASSSSGGPSNEQFF. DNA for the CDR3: TGTGCCAGCAGCTCGTCAGGGGGACCCTCCAATGAGCAGTTCTTC.

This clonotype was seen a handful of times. CDR3 nucleotide sequence: TGTGCCAGCAGCCCCCCACGACAGGGGGGCCAAGAGACCCAGTACTTC. Translated: CASSPPRQGGQETQYF. The chain combines TRBV5-4 with TRBJ2-5, with 9 bases fitting TRBD1. The germline gives CDR1 SGHNT, CDR2 YYREEE (reference sequence). CDR3 length: 16 residues. J lost 1 base, V lost 4 bases, and 8 bases had no gene match.

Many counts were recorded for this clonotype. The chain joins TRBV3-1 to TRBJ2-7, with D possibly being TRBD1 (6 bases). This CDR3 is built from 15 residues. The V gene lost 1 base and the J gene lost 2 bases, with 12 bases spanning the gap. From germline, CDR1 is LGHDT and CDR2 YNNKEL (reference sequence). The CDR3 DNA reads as TGTGCCAGCAGCCAAGGAGCCGGGACAACCTACGAGCAGTACTTC. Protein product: CASSQGAGTTYEQYF.

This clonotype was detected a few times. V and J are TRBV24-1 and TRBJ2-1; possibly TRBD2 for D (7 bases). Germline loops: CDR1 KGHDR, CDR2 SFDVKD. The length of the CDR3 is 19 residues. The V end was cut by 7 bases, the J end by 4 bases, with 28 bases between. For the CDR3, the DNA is TGTGCCACCAGGTCCCCGGCGGGGGCTGAGGGTAAAGGGTACAATGAGCAGTTCTTC. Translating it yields CATRSPAGAEGKGYNEQFF.

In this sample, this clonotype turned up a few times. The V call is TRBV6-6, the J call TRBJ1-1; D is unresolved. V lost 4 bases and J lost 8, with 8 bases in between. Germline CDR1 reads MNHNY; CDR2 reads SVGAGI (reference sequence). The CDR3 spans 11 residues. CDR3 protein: CASSFQLEAFF. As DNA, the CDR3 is TGTGCCAGCAGTTTCCAACTGGAAGCTTTCTTT.

The DNA for the CDR3 is TGTGCCAGCAGTGAACGAACTAGCGGGCTCACCGGGGAGCTGTTTTTT. This codes for CASSERTSGLTGELFF. This chain links TRBV2 with TRBJ2-2; 9 bases fit TRBD2. Trimming at V came to 2 bases and at J to 4 bases, leaving 5 bases not matched to a gene. The CDR3 loop spans 16 amino acids. Germline V lookup: CDR1 SNHLY, CDR2 FYNNEI.

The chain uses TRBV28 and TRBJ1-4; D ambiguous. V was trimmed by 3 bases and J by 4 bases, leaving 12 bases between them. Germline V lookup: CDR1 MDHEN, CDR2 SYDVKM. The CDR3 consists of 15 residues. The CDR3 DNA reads TGTGCCAGCAGTTTTGGGTGGGCCCTTAATGAAAAACTGTTTTTT. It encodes CASSFGWALNEKLFF.

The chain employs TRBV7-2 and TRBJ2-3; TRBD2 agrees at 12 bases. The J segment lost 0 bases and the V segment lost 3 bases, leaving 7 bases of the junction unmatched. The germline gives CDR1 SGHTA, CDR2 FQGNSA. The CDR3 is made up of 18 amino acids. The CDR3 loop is CASSLVLAGGPSTDTQYF. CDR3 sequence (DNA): TGTGCCAGCAGCTTGGTCCTAGCGGGAGGGCCAAGCACAGATACGCAGTATTTT.

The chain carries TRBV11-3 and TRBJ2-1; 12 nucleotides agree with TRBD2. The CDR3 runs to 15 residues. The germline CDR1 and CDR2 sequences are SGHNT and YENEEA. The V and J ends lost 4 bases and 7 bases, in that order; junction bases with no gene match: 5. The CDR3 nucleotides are TGTGCCAGCAGCTCGACTAGCGGGAGTGCGAATGAGCAGTTCTTC. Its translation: CASSSTSGSANEQFF.

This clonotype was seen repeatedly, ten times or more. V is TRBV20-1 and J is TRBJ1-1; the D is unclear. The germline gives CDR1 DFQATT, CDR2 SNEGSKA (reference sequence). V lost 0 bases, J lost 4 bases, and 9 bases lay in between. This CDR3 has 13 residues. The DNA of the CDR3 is TGCAGTGCTAGAGATCTACGGGGCACTGAAGCTTTCTTT. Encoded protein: CSARDLRGTEAFF.

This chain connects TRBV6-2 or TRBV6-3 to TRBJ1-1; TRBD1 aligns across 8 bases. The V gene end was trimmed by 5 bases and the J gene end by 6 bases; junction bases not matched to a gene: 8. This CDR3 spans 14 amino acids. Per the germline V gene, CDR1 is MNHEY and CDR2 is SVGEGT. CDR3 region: CASSPSGGRAEAFF. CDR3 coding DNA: TGTGCCAGCAGTCCTTCAGGGGGCAGGGCTGAAGCTTTCTTT.

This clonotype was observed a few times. The DNA of the CDR3 is TGCAGCGTCTCAGGGGGCCTAGATATCTCCTACAATGAGCAGTTCTTC. Protein product: CSVSGGLDISYNEQFF. The chain combines TRBV29-1 with TRBJ2-1; TRBD1 aligns across 8 bases. With V trimmed by 6 bases and J by 0 bases, 10 bases remained unmatched. CDR3 size: 16 residues. Per germline, CDR1 SQVTM and CDR2 ANQGSEA.

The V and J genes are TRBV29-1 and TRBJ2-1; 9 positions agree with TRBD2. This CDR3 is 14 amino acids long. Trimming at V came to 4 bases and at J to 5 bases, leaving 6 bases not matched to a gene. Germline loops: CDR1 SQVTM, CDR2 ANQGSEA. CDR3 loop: CSVVGLAGNNEQFF. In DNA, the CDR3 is TGCAGCGTTGTAGGCCTAGCGGGAAACAATGAGCAGTTCTTC.

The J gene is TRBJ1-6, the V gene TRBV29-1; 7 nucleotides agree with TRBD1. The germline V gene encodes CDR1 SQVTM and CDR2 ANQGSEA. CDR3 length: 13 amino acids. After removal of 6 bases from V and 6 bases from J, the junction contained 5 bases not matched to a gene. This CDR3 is CSVWTGGNSPLHF. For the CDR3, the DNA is TGCAGCGTCTGGACAGGCGGTAATTCACCCCTCCACTTT.

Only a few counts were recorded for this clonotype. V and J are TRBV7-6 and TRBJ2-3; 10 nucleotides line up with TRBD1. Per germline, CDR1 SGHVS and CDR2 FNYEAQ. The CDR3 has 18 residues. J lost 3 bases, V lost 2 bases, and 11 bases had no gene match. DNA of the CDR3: TGTGCCAGCAGCTTACCACCGGGACAGGGGTTTTCGACAGATACGCAGTATTTT. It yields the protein CASSLPPGQGFSTDTQYF.

The CDR3 is CSVEQGPYYGYTF. The CDR3 DNA follows: TGCAGCGTGGAGCAGGGGCCCTATTATGGCTACACCTTC. This sequence joins TRBV29-1 and TRBJ1-2; D is perhaps TRBD1 (6 bases). CDR3 length: 13 residues. V was trimmed by 6 bases and J by 5 bases, leaving 16 bases between them. Germline lookup yields CDR1 SQVTM and CDR2 ANQGSEA.

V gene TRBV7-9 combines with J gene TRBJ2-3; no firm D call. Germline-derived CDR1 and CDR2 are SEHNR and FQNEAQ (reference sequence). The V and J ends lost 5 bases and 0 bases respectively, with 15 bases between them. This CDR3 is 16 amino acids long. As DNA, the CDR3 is TGTGCCAGCAGCACCTCCCCGGGCTATAGCACAGATACGCAGTATTTT. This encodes CASSTSPGYSTDTQYF.

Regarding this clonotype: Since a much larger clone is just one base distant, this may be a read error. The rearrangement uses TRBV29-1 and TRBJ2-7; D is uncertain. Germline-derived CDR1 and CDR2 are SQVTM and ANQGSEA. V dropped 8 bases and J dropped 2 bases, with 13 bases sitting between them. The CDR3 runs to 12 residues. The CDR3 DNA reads TGCAGCATTGGCGGAGAACCCTACGAGCAGTACTTC. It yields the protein CSIGGEPYEQYF.

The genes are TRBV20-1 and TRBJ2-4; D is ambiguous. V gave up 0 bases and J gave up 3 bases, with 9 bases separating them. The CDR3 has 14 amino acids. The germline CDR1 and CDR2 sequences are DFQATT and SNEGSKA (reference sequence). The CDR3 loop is CSARDTAGKNIQYF. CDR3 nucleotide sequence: TGCAGTGCTAGAGATACGGCTGGCAAAAACATTCAGTACTTC.

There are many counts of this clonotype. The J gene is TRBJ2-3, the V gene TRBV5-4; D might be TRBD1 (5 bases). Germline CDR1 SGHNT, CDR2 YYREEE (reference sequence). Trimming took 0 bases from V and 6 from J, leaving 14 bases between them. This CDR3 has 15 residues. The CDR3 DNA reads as TGTGCCAGCAGCTTGGAAGGGGTGTTGGGGGATACGCAGTATTTT. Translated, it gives CASSLEGVLGDTQYF.

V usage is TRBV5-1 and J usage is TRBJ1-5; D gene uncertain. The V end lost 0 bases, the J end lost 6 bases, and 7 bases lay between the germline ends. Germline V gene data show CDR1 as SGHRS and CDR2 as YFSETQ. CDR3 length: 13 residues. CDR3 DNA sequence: TGCGCCAGCAGCTTGGATGGGGTTCAGCCCCAGCATTTT. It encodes CASSLDGVQPQHF. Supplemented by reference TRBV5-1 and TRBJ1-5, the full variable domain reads KAGVTQTPRYLIKTRGQQVTLSCSPISGHRSVSWYQQTPGQGLQFLFEYFSETQRNKGNFPGRFSGRQFSNSRSEMNVSTLELGDSALYLCASSLDGVQPQHFGDGTRLSIL.

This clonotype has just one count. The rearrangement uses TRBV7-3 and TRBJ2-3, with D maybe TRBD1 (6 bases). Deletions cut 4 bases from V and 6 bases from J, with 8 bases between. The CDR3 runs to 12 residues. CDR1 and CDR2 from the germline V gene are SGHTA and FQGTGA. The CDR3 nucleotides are TGTGCCAGCAGCTCGCAGGGGGATACGCAGTATTTT. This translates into CASSSQGDTQYF. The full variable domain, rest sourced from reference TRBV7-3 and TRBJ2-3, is GAGVSQTPSNKVTEKGKYVELRCDPISGHTALYWYRQSLGQGPEFLIYFQGTGAADDSGLPNDRFFAVRPEGSVSTLKIQRTERGDSAVYLCASSSQGDTQYFGPGTRLTVL.

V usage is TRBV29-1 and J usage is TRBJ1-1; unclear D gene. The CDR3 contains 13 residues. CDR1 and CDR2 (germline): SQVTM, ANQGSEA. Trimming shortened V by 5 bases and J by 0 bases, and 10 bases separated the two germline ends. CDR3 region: CSVLRPMNTEAFF. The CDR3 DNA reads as TGCAGCGTTTTGCGGCCCATGAACACTGAAGCTTTCTTT.

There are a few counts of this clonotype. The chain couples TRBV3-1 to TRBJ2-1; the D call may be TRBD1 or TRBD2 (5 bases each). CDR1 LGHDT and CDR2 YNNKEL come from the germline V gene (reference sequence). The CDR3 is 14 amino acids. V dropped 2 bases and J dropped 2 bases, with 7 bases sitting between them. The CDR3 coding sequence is TGTGCCAGCAGCCAACAGGGAGCCTACAATGAGCAGTTCTTC. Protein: CASSQQGAYNEQFF.

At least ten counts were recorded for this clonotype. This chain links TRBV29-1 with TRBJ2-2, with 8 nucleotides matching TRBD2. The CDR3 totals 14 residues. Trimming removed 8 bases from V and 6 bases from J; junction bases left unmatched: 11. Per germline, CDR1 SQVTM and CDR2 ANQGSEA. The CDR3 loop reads CSFKSGRSSGELFF. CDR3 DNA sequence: TGCAGCTTTAAAAGCGGGAGAAGTTCCGGGGAGCTGTTTTTT.

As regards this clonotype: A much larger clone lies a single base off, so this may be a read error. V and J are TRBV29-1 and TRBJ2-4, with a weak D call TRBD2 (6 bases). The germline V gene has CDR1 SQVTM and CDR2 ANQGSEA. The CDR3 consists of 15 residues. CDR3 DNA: TGCAGCGTTGAAGGCAGGGAGGCGGCCAAAGACATTCAGTACTTC. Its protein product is CSVEGREAAKDIQYF.